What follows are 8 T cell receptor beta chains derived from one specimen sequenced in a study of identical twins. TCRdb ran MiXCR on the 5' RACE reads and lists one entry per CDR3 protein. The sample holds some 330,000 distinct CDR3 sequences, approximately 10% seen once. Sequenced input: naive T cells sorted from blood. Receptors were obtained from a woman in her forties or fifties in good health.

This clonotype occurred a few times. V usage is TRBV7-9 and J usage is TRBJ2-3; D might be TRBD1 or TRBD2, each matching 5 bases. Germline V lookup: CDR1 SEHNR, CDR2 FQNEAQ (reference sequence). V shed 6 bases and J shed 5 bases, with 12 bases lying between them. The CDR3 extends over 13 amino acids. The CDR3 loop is CASSRGDEDTQYF. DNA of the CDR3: TGTGCCAGCAGTCGAGGGGACGAAGATACGCAGTATTTT.

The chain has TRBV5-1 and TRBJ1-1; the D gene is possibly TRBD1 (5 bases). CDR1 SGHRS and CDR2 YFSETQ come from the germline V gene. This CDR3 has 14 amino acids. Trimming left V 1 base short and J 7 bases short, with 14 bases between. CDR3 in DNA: TGCGCCAGCAGCTTGCTCGCTCAGGGAGGTGAAGCTTTCTTT. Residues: CASSLLAQGGEAFF.

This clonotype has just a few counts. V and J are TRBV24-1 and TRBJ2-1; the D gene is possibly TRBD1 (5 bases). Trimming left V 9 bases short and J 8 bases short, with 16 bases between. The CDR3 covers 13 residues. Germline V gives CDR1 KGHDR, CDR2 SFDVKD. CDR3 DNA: TGTGCCACCCAAACCCCAGGGAACCATGAGCAGTTCTTC. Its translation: CATQTPGNHEQFF.

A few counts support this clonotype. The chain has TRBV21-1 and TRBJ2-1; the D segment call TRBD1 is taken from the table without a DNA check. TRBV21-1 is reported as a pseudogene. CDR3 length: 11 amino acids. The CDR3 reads CASSTRTGQFF. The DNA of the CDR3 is TGTGCCAGCAGCACCAGGACAGGCCAGTTCTTC.

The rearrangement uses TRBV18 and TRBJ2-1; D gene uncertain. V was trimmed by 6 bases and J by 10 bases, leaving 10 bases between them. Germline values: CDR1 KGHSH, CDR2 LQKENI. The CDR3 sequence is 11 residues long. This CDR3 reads CASSSQGEQFF. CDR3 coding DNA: TGTGCCAGCTCCTCCCAAGGGGAGCAGTTCTTC.

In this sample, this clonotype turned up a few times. CDR3 amino acids: CSARALREGHRDTQYF. In DNA form, the CDR3 reads TGCAGTGCTAGAGCCCTGCGGGAGGGCCACAGAGATACGCAGTATTTT. The chain couples TRBV20-1 to TRBJ2-3; 9 bases are a match to TRBD2. After removal of 1 base from V and 5 bases from J, the junction contained 10 bases not matched to a gene. The germline V gene has CDR1 DFQATT and CDR2 SNEGSKA (reference sequence). CDR3 size: 16 residues.

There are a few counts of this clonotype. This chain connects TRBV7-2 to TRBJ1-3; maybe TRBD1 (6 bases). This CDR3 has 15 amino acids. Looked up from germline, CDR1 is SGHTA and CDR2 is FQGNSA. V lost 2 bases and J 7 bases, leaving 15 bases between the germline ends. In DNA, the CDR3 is TGTGCCAGCAGCTTATACGGGGGGCGAGGGAACACCATATATTTT. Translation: CASSLYGGRGNTIYF.

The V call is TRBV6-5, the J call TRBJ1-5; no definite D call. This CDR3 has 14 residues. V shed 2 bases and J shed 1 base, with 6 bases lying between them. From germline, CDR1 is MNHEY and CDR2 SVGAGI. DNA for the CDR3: TGTGCCAGCAGTTACGACGACAGCAATCAGCCCCAGCATTTT. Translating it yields CASSYDDSNQPQHF.